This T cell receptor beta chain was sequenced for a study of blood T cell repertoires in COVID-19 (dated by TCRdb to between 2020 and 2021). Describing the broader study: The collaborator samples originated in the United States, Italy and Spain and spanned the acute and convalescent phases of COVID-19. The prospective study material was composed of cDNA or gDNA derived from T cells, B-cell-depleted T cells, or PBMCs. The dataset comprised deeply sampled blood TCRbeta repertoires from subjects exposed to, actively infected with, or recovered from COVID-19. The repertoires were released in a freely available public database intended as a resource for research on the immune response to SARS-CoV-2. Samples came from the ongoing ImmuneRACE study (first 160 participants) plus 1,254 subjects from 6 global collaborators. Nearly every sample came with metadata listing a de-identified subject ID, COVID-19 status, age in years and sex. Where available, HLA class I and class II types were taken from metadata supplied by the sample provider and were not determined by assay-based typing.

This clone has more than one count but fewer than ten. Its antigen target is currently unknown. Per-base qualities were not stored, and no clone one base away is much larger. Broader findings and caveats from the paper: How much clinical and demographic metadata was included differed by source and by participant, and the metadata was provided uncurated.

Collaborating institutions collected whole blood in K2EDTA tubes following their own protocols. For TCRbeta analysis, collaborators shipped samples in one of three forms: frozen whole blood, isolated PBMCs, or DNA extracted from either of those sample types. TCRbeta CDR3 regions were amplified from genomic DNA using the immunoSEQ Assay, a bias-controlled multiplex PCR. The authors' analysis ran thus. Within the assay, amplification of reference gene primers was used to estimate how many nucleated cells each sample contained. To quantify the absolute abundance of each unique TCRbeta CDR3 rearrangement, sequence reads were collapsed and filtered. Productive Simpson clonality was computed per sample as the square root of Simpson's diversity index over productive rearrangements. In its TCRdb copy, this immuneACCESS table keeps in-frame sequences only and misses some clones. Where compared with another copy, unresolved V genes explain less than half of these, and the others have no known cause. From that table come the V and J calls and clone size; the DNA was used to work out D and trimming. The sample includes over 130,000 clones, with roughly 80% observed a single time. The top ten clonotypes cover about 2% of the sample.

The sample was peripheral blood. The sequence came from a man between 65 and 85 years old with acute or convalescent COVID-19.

The CDR3 amino acid sequence is: CASSGASRETQYF. The DNA sequence reads TGTGCCAGCAGCGGGGCTAGTCGAGAGACCCAGTACTTC. The V and J genes are TRBV14 and TRBJ2-5; tentative D gene TRBD1, with 5 bases matching. The germline V gene encodes CDR1 SGHDN and CDR2 FVKESK. The germline ends are 11 bases apart after V is trimmed by 5 bases and J by 4 bases. The cysteine opens and the phenylalanine closes a CDR3 of 13 amino acids. Only the CDR3 part of the read is kept: 39 bases, read in frame from the first base.